The clone carrying this TCR beta chain has just a few counts. V shed 4 bases, J shed 5 bases, and the junction held 7 bases outside the gene matches. The CDR3 is made up of 15 amino acids. CDR1 and CDR2 (germline): DFQATT, SNEGSKA (reference sequence). This record comes from a study of T-cell memory formation after mild COVID-19. Background on the study: Across donors, TCR clusters were largely donor specific.

Each CDR3 protein is one row after TCRdb ran MiXCR on the 5' RACE reads. Here the sample spans 130,000 to 150,000 distinct CDR3 sequences, approximately 21% being singletons. The chain couples TRBV20-1 to TRBJ2-5; TRBD2 agrees at 13 bases. The sequencing input was PBMCs or a T cell subset sorted from them (not recorded which). This clonotype was obtained from an adult woman who had mild COVID-19 (a few samples of this study predate the infection). Cell type and time point are not known. Here the CDR3 reads CSAMGTSGGAETQYF. CDR3 bases: TGCAGTGCTATGGGAACTAGCGGGGGGGCTGAGACCCAGTACTTC.